Listed below are T cell receptor beta chains from one sample, sequenced in a study of OX40 agonist ivuxolimab in advanced cancers. TCRdb keeps only in-frame clones here, not all; method: immunoSEQ multiplex PCR. Of about 76,000 clones in the sample, approximately 87% were seen once. The sample consisted of CD4+ or CD8+ T cells sorted from blood, taken in a trial of the OX40 agonist ivuxolimab. Every receptor here comes from an adult with an advanced solid tumor such as melanoma, head and neck, liver or kidney cancer. CDR3s include the opening cysteine and the closing phenylalanine or tryptophan. A D gene is named only where the DNA matches it firmly. Not all rows give a size; the values are once, few, many and, for expanded clones, a class.

J gene: TRBJ1-4
clone size: .
D gene: .
V gene: TRBV5-1
CDR3 DNA: TGCGCCAGCAGCTTGGGTCTGGGGGCAACTAATGAAAAACTGTTTTTT
CDR3 protein: CASSLGLGATNEKLFF

J gene: TRBJ2-3
clone size: once
D gene: TRBD2
V gene: TRBV6-1
CDR3 DNA: TGTGCCAGCACGCGGGAGGACTCTTTGGGTACGCAGTATTTT
CDR3 protein: CASTREDSLGTQYF

J gene: TRBJ1-4
clone size: .
D gene: .
V gene: TRBV30
CDR3 DNA: TGTGCCTGGAGTGTACTGTGGGGCTGGGGAACTAATGAAAAACTGTTTTTT
CDR3 protein: CAWSVLWGWGTNEKLFF

J gene: TRBJ2-3
clone size: .
D gene: TRBD1
V gene: TRBV29-1
CDR3 DNA: TGCAGCGTTAGACAGGGGACCACAGATACGCAGTATTTT
CDR3 protein: CSVRQGTTDTQYF

J gene: TRBJ2-1
clone size: .
D gene: .
V gene: TRBV20-1
CDR3 DNA: TGCAGTGCGGAAGACAATGAGCAGTTCTTC
CDR3 protein: CSAEDNEQFF

J gene: TRBJ2-3
clone size: .
D gene: TRBD2
V gene: TRBV18
CDR3 DNA: TGTGCCAGCTCACCACGTCCCGGGACTAGCAACCCAAATACGCAGTATTTT
CDR3 protein: CASSPRPGTSNPNTQYF

J gene: TRBJ2-7
clone size: .
D gene: TRBD2
V gene: TRBV28
CDR3 DNA: TGTGCCAGCAGCCCGACTGGGAGCGGGAGATGGTACGAGCAGTACTTC
CDR3 protein: CASSPTGSGRWYEQYF

J gene: TRBJ2-3
clone size: .
D gene: .
V gene: TRBV5-1
CDR3 DNA: TGCGCCAGCAGCCCCACCCCGACAGCTAGCACAGATACGCAGTATTTT
CDR3 protein: CASSPTPTASTDTQYF

J gene: TRBJ2-1
clone size: .
D gene: TRBD2
V gene: TRBV9
CDR3 DNA: TGTGCCAGCAGCCCTTTCCCGGGACTAGCGGGAGCTGAGCAGTTCTTC
CDR3 protein: CASSPFPGLAGAEQFF

J gene: TRBJ2-1
clone size: .
D gene: TRBD2
V gene: TRBV7-8
CDR3 DNA: TGTGCCAGCAGCCCCCATCAGCGGGACGCTCGCGATGAGCAGTTCTTC
CDR3 protein: CASSPHQRDARDEQFF

J gene: TRBJ1-4
clone size: .
D gene: .
V gene: TRBV5-5
CDR3 DNA: TGTGCCAGCAGCCCGCATGGGCCAACTAATGAAAAACTGTTTTTT
CDR3 protein: CASSPHGPTNEKLFF

J gene: TRBJ1-5
clone size: .
D gene: .
V gene: TRBV15
CDR3 DNA: TGTGCCACCAGCAGAGATCAGGGCCTAACCCAGCCCCAGCATTTT
CDR3 protein: CATSRDQGLTQPQHF

J gene: TRBJ2-7
clone size: .
D gene: .
V gene: TRBV9
CDR3 DNA: TGTGCCAGCAGCGTAGAATCGGGTCGGGAGCAGTACTTC
CDR3 protein: CASSVESGREQYF